This TCR beta chain was captured by sequencing in a study of T cells in localized non-small cell lung cancer. Study-wide findings and caveats: Longer overall survival was associated with a higher density of T cells in the blood.

As to this clone: Its matching antigen is unknown.

Generated by immunoSEQ multiplex PCR, the TCRdb table keeps only in-frame clones and is missing some. The sample lists 35,000 to 40,000 clones; approximately 89% were seen once. Germline V gives CDR1 MGHRA, CDR2 YSYEKL. The length of the CDR3 is 16 residues. V shed 3 bases, J shed 1 base, and the junction held 7 bases outside the gene matches. The clonotype was recovered from a woman aged 40 to 75 with stage I lung adenocarcinoma. J is TRBJ1-1 and V is TRBV4-1; 8 bases map to TRBD1. Sequencing was performed on peripheral blood, taken before any cancer treatment. The CDR3: CASSHPQGAENTEAFF. The CDR3 DNA follows: TGCGCCAGCAGCCACCCCCAGGGGGCGGAGAACACTGAAGCTTTCTTT.